A selection of T cell receptor beta chains follows, all from one sample in a study of Tregs in tolerant kidney transplant recipients. Clones were sequenced by immunoSEQ multiplex PCR, and TCRdb holds only the in-frame ones, with some missing. The data show about 94,000 clones, 93% seen once. Sequenced material: CD4+ T cells from blood, taken before the transplant. These TCRs come from a human donor who received a combined kidney and bone marrow transplant. Each CDR3 is given with its conserved first and last residue. A D gene is named only where the DNA matches it firmly.

J gene	V gene	D gene	CDR3 protein	CDR3 DNA
TRBJ2-2	TRBV30	NA	CAWSVKLINTGELFF	TGTGCCTGGAGTGTAAAGCTGATTAACACCGGGGAGCTGTTTTTT
TRBJ1-1	TRBV5-6	NA	CASSLGLVNTEAFF	TGTGCCAGCAGCTTAGGACTTGTCAACACTGAAGCTTTCTTT
TRBJ2-3	TRBV7-2	TRBD2	CASSPTRGGRNTQYF	TGTGCCAGCAGCCCCACCCGGGGGGGGCGTAATACGCAGTATTTT
TRBJ2-1	TRBV6-6	TRBD1	CASSSGTGAGEQFF	TGTGCCAGCAGTTCCGGGACAGGGGCCGGTGAGCAGTTCTTC
TRBJ1-2	TRBV19	NA	CASSPQPGNGYTF	TGTGCCAGTAGCCCCCAGCCAGGGAATGGCTACACCTTC
TRBJ1-1	TRBV18	NA	CASSHTYTEAFF	TGTGCCAGCTCGCACACCTACACTGAAGCTTTCTTT
TRBJ1-5	TRBV11-2	NA	CASSPNRNQPQHF	TGTGCCAGCAGCCCTAACAGAAATCAGCCCCAGCATTTT
TRBJ2-1	TRBV7-9	NA	CASSLLGSSYNEQFF	TGTGCCAGCAGCTTACTAGGGAGCTCCTACAATGAGCAGTTCTTC
TRBJ1-1	TRBV5-4	NA	CASSPQGGVSNTEAFF	TGTGCCAGCAGCCCGCAAGGGGGGGTTTCGAACACTGAAGCTTTCTTT
TRBJ2-1	TRBV11-3	NA	CASSLQDNEQFF	TGTGCCAGCAGCTTACAGGACAATGAGCAGTTCTTC
TRBJ2-7	TRBV21-1	NA	CASSHPTGGAGARHEQYF	TGTGCCAGCAGCCACCCCACAGGGGGCGCGGGGGCACGGCACGAGCAGTACTTC
TRBJ2-5	TRBV11-2	NA	CASSPTSRQETQYF	TGTGCCAGCAGCCCGACAAGTCGCCAAGAGACCCAGTACTTC
TRBJ1-2	TRBV7-2	TRBD1	CASSLVQGAPYGYTF	TGTGCCAGCAGCTTAGTCCAGGGGGCCCCCTATGGCTACACCTTC
TRBJ2-7	TRBV6-6	TRBD1	CASRYLDRGPFEQYF	TGTGCCAGCAGGTACCTTGACAGGGGGCCTTTCGAGCAGTACTTC